This paragraph covers one TCR beta chain sequence. The data stem from a study of blood T cell repertoires in COVID-19. Overall study: PBMCs, B-cell-depleted T cells, or T cells were the source of the cDNA or gDNA that made up the material.

Methods used by the authors: How many nucleated cells were present was estimated from reference gene primer amplification. Sequencing was performed with immunoSEQ multiplex PCR; in TCRdb, only in-frame clones are kept and a portion is missing. V and J calls and clone size come straight from that table; D and trimming were deduced from the DNA. The sample lists about 78,000 clones, more than 75% seen once, with approximately 4.4% in the top ten. The trim removed 2 bases at V and 2 bases at J, leaving 5 bases unmatched. There are 16 residues in the CDR3. Looked up from germline, CDR1 is MDHEN and CDR2 is SYDVKM.

The clonotype comes from a man aged 45-65 years with active or convalescent COVID-19. This chain uses TRBV28 with TRBJ2-3; 9 bases line up with TRBD2. Sequenced material: peripheral blood. The CDR3 reads CASSLVPSGNTDTQYF. CDR3 sequence (DNA): TGTGCCAGCAGTTTAGTTCCTAGCGGGAACACAGATACGCAGTATTTT.